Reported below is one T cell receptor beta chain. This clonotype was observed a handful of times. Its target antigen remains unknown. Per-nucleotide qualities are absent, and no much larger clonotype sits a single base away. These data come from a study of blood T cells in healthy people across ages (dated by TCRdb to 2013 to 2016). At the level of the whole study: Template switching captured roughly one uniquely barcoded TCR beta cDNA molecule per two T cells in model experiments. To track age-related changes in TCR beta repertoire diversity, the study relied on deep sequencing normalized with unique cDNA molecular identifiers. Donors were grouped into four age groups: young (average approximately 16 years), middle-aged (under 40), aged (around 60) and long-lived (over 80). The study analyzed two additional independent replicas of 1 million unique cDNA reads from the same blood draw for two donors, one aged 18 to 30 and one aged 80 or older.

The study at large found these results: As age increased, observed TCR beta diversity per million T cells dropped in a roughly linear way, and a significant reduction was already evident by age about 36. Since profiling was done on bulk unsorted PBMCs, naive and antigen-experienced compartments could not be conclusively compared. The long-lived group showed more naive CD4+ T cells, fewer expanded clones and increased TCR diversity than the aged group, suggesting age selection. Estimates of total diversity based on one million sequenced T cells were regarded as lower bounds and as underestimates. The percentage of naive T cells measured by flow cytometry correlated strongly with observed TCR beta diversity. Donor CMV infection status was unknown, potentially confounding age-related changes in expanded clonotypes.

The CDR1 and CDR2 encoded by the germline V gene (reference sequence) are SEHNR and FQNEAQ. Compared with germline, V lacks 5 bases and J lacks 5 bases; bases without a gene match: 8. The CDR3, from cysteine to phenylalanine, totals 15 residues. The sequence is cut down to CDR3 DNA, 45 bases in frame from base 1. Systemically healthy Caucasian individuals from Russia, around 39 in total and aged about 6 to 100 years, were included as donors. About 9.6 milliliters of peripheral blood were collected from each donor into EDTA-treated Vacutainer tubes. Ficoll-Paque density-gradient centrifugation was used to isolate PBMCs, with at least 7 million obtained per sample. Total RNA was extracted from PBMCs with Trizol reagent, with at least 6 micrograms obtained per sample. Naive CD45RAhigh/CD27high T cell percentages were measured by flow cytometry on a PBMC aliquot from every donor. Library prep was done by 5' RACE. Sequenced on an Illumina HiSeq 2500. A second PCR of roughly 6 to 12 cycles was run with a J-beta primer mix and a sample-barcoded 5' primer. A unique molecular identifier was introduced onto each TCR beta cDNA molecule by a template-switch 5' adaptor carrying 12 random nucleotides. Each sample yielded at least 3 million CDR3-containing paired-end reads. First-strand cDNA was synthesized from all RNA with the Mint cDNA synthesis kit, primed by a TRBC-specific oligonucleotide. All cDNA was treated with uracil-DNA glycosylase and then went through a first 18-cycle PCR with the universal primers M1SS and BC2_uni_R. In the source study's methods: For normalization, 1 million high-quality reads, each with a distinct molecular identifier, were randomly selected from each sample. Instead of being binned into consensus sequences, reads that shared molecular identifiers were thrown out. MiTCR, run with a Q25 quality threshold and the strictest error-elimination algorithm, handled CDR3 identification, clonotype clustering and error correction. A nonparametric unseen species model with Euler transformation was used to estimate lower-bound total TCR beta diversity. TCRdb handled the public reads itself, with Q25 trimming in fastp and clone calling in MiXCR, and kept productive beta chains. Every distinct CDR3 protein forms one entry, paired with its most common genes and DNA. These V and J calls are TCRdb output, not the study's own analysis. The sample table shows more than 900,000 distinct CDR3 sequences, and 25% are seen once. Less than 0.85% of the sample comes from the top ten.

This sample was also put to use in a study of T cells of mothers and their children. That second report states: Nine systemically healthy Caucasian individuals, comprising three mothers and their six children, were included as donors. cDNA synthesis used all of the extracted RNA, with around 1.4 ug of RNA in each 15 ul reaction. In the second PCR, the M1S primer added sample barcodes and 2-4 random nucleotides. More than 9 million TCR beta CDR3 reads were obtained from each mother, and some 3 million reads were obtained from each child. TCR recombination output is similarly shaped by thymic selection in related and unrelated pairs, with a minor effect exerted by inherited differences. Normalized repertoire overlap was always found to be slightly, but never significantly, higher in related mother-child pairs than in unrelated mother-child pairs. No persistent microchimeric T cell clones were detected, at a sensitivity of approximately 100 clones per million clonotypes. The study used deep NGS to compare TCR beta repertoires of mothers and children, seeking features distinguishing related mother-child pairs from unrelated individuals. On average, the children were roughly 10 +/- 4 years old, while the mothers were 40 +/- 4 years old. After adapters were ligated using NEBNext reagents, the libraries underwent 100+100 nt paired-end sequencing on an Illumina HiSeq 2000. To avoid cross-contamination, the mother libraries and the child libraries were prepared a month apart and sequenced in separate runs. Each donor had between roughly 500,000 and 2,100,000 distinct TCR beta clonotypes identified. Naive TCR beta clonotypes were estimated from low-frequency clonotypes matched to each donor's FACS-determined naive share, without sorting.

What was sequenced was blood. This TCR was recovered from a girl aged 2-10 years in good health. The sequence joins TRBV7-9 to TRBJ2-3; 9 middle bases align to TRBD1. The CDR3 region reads CASSNRDRVVDTQYF. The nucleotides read TGTGCCAGCAGCAACCGGGACAGGGTCGTAGATACGCAGTATTTT.